These T cell receptor beta chains were read from a single sample in a study of CD8 T cells in Susac syndrome. TCRdb analysed the immunoSEQ multiplex PCR reads with MiXCR anew, one entry per CDR3 protein. The sample lists approximately 100,000 distinct CDR3 sequences; around 90% were seen once. Input material: CD4+ T cells from PBMCs. The receptors originated from a human donor in good health. Both conserved end residues are part of each CDR3. D genes are given only for firm matches. Expanded clones get a size class; other rows say once, few or many, or leave the size out.

J gene | V gene | D gene | clone size | CDR3 DNA | CDR3 protein
TRBJ1-3 | TRBV9 | . | . | TGTGCCAGCAGCGTGACAGATGGAAACACCATATATTTT | CASSVTDGNTIYF
TRBJ2-7 | TRBV11-1 | . | . | TGTGCCAGCAGCTCCGACAGCGTATCCTACGAGCAGTACTTC | CASSSDSVSYEQYF
TRBJ2-7 | TRBV25-1 | . | . | TGTGCCAGCAGTGAACAGGTTTACGAGCAGTACTTC | CASSEQVYEQYF
TRBJ2-6 | TRBV30 | . | . | TGTGCCTGGAGCCAAGGGCGTGGGGCCAACGTCCTGACTTTC | CAWSQGRGANVLTF
TRBJ1-2 | TRBV2 | . | . | TGTGCCAGCAGTGCGTCGGCGGGTGGCTACACCTTC | CASSASAGGYTF
TRBJ1-2 | TRBV29-1 | . | . | TGCAGCGTACCCCGGGATGGGGACTATGGCTACACCTTC | CSVPRDGDYGYTF
TRBJ2-2 | TRBV7-9 | TRBD2 | . | TGTGCCAGCAGCCCGGGACTAGCGGACACCGGGGAGCTGTTTTTT | CASSPGLADTGELFF
TRBJ1-1 | TRBV5-1 | . | . | TGCGCCAGCAGCTTGGGACAGGCCGTTAGCTACACTGAAGCTTTCTTT | CASSLGQAVSYTEAFF
TRBJ1-4 | TRBV7-2 | . | once | TGTGCCAGCAGCTTCCGGACCACCAGAGAAAAACTGTTTTTT | CASSFRTTREKLFF
TRBJ2-7 | TRBV7-9 | . | . | TGTGCCAGCAGCCAAAAGGTGAGACTGGGCTACGAGCAGTACTTC | CASSQKVRLGYEQYF
TRBJ1-2 | TRBV7-9 | . | . | TGTGCCAGCAGCCCGGGCGGAAGAGGGAGTGCTGGCTACACCTTC | CASSPGGRGSAGYTF
TRBJ2-2 | TRBV7-2 | . | . | TGTGCCAGCAGCCCTAGGGGTGCGAACACCGGGGAGCTGTTTTTT | CASSPRGANTGELFF
TRBJ2-7 | TRBV7-8 | TRBD1 | . | TGTGCCAGCAGCTTCGGACAGGCTCTAGCTTTCCCGGTAGGCGAGCAGTACTTC | CASSFGQALAFPVGEQYF
TRBJ2-1 | TRBV12-3/TRBV12-4 | . | . | TGTGCCAGCAGTCCCGTCCCCGGGACTTACGGGGGCAATGAGCAGTTCTTC | CASSPVPGTYGGNEQFF
TRBJ2-1 | TRBV6-6 | . | . | TGTGCCAGCAGTTACTCGATCGAGGTTGAGCAGTTCTTC | CASSYSIEVEQFF
TRBJ2-4 | TRBV2 | TRBD2 | . | TGTGCCAGCAGTGAAAGTAGCGGGGGGGCCAAAAACATTCAGTACTTC | CASSESSGGAKNIQYF
TRBJ2-1 | TRBV4-1 | . | . | TGCGCCAGCAGCCAAGTAACTCCGGGCTCCTCCCGCTACAATGAGCAGTTCTTC | CASSQVTPGSSRYNEQFF
TRBJ2-5 | TRBV13 | . | . | TGTGCCAGCAGGGGAACCGGAGAGACCCAGTACTTC | CASRGTGETQYF
TRBJ2-3 | TRBV9 | TRBD1 | . | TGTGCCAGCAGCGTCGCAGGGGGCACCTACACAGATACGCAGTATTTT | CASSVAGGTYTDTQYF
TRBJ2-3 | TRBV2 | . | . | TGTGCCAGCAGTGTTATGGAGCCAGATACGCAGTATTTT | CASSVMEPDTQYF
TRBJ2-2 | TRBV20-1 | . | . | TGCAGTGCCTCCCGGGGGCGGACCGGGGAGCTGTTTTTT | CSASRGRTGELFF
TRBJ1-1 | TRBV29-1 | . | . | TGCAGCGCCGGAGACACTGAAGCTTTCTTT | CSAGDTEAFF
TRBJ2-3 | TRBV5-8 | TRBD1 | . | TGTGCCAGCAGCTCGACAGGGGGGCTGACAGATACGCAGTATTTT | CASSSTGGLTDTQYF
TRBJ1-1 | TRBV6-5 | . | . | TGTGCCAGCAGGGAGTGGGGGGCCAACACTGAAGCTTTCTTT | CASREWGANTEAFF
TRBJ1-1 | TRBV25-1 | TRBD1 | once | TGTGCCAGCGTGACGGCGGGACAGTATAACACTGAAGCTTTCTTT | CASVTAGQYNTEAFF
TRBJ2-1 | TRBV14 | TRBD2 | . | TGTGCCAGCAGCCTGAGCGGGAGGGCCCGGAATGAGCAGTTCTTC | CASSLSGRARNEQFF
TRBJ1-1 | TRBV6-6 | . | . | TGTGCCAGCAGCCCTCTAAGCAGATTCCGGAACACTGAAGCTTTCTTT | CASSPLSRFRNTEAFF